These 27 T cell receptor beta chains were sequenced from one sample in a study of blood T cell repertoires in COVID-19 (dated by TCRdb to 2020 to 2021). Library prep was done by the immunoSEQ multiplex PCR assay. Not all clones reach the TCRdb copy of this immuneACCESS table, which keeps in-frame sequences only. Checked studies attribute under half of the gap to unresolved V genes and leave the rest unexplained. This sample has about 150,000 clones in its table, and 75% to 90% of those were observed once. The ten largest make up about 5.1% of the sample. The sequenced sample was peripheral blood. The receptors shown here come from a human donor in a cohort sampled during active COVID-19.

For the CDR3, the DNA is TGTGCCAGCAGCCAAGGCCCGGGATCCCCCGACAACATGGGCAATCAGCCCCAGCATTTT. Residues: CASSQGPGSPDNMGNQPQHF. The genes are TRBV4-2 and TRBJ1-5; D uncertain. Germline CDR1 and CDR2: LGHNA and YNFKEQ. This CDR3 spans 20 amino acids. V was pared by 1 base and J by 2 bases, with 24 bases between.

The chain has TRBV27 and TRBJ2-6; 7 positions match TRBD2. The CDR3 spans 15 residues. Looked up from germline, CDR1 is MNHEY and CDR2 is SMNVEV (reference sequence). With V trimmed by 2 bases and J by 13 bases, 11 bases remained unmatched. CDR3 bases: TGTGCCAGCAGTTTAAGGGTCGGAGCGGGGATGGTCCTGACTTTC. Translated, it gives CASSLRVGAGMVLTF.

This chain uses TRBV19 with TRBJ1-5; D possibly corresponds to TRBD1 (5 bases). This CDR3 contains 14 residues. The V and J ends lost 4 bases and 3 bases respectively, with 10 bases between them. Germline V gene lookup returns CDR1 LNHDA and CDR2 SQIVND (reference sequence). The CDR3 sequence is CASSNTGFNQPQHF. The DNA for the CDR3 is TGTGCCAGTAGTAACACAGGATTCAATCAGCCCCAGCATTTT.

The chain combines TRBV18 with TRBJ1-1, with TRBD1 matching over 10 bases. Per germline, CDR1 KGHSH and CDR2 LQKENI. The CDR3 extends over 15 amino acids. The J segment lost 3 bases and the V segment lost 4 bases, leaving 5 bases of the junction unmatched. The CDR3 region is CASSLRQGADTEAFF. CDR3 coding DNA: TGTGCCAGCTCACTCCGACAGGGGGCGGACACTGAAGCTTTCTTT. The complete variable domain, with remaining parts taken from reference TRBV18 and TRBJ1-1, reads NAGVMQNPRHLVRRRGQEARLRCSPMKGHSHVYWYRQLPEEGLKFMVYLQKENIIDESGMPKERFSAEFPKEGPSILRIQQVVRGDSAAYFCASSLRQGADTEAFFGQGTRLTVV.

The chain carries TRBV11-2 and TRBJ1-1; D may be TRBD1 (5 bases). Per germline, CDR1 SGHAT and CDR2 FQNNGV. V lost 2 bases and J 5 bases, leaving 12 bases between the germline ends. This CDR3 has 14 amino acids. The chain's CDR3 is CASSLLRGITEAFF. DNA for the CDR3: TGTGCCAGCAGCTTACTACGGGGGATAACTGAAGCTTTCTTT.

The chain carries TRBV28 and TRBJ2-7, with a tentative D call TRBD2 (5 bases). V was pared by 4 bases and J by 3 bases, with 19 bases between. Germline V gives CDR1 MDHEN, CDR2 SYDVKM. The CDR3 loop spans 16 amino acids. CDR3 protein: CASSSPSGMGNYEQYF. The CDR3 DNA is TGTGCCAGCAGTTCCCCATCGGGGATGGGTAACTACGAGCAGTACTTC.

The V gene is TRBV5-1, the J gene TRBJ1-1; D unresolved. Trimming took 1 base from V and 3 from J, leaving 10 bases between them. Germline-derived CDR1 and CDR2 are SGHRS and YFSETQ. This CDR3 spans 14 amino acids. The CDR3 nucleotides read TGCGCCAGCAGCTTGCAAGGCGGGTACACTGAAGCTTTCTTT. This sequence encodes CASSLQGGYTEAFF.

The genes are TRBV6-1 and TRBJ2-3, with D possibly being TRBD1 (7 bases). The CDR3 has 17 amino acids. Germline V gives CDR1 MNHNS, CDR2 SASEGT. V was pared by 1 base and J by 3 bases, with 17 bases between. The CDR3 here is CASSEGVGGAGTDTQYF. The CDR3 DNA follows: TGTGCCAGCAGTGAAGGGGTAGGGGGCGCGGGGACAGATACGCAGTATTTT.

The chain couples TRBV3-1 (or the pseudogene TRBV3-2) to TRBJ1-6; no definite D call. V lost 8 bases to trimming and J lost 6 bases, with 8 bases between them. The CDR3 consists of 12 residues. Germline CDR1 LGHDT, CDR2 YNNKEL (reference sequence). CDR3 amino acids: CASSGVNSPLHF. The CDR3 DNA sequence: TGTGCCAGCTCCGGGGTTAATTCACCCCTCCACTTT.

The chain employs TRBV6-1 and TRBJ1-2, with D tentatively TRBD1 (6 bases). Germline-derived CDR1 and CDR2 are MNHNS and SASEGT. The CDR3 sequence is 15 residues long. Trimming took 2 bases from V and 5 from J, leaving 15 bases between them. The CDR3 loop reads CASSETTRQGYGYTF. The CDR3, as DNA: TGTGCCAGCAGTGAAACTACGCGGCAGGGGTATGGCTACACCTTC.

This chain uses TRBV3-1 (or the pseudogene TRBV3-2) with TRBJ2-3; TRBD2 agrees at 12 bases. V dropped 4 bases and J dropped 3; count of bases not matched to a gene: 5. Germline lookup yields CDR1 LGHDT and CDR2 YNNKEL (reference sequence). The CDR3 runs 16 residues. CDR3 sequence (DNA): TGTGCCAGCAGCCTCACTAGCGGGGGGCTTACAGATACGCAGTATTTT. Translated: CASSLTSGGLTDTQYF.

The J gene is TRBJ2-3, the V gene TRBV5-4; D is uncertain. V lost 5 bases and J lost 1, with 8 bases in between. Per germline, CDR1 SGHNT and CDR2 YYREEE (reference sequence). The CDR3 has 13 amino acids. CDR3: CASSGPRTDTQYF. CDR3 in DNA: TGTGCCAGCAGTGGCCCCCGCACAGATACGCAGTATTTT.

DNA of the CDR3: TGTGCCAGCAGCTTTAAAGGAGACTATGGCTACACCTTC. Protein sequence: CASSFKGDYGYTF. The chain carries TRBV5-5 and TRBJ1-2; D call uncertain. Germline-derived CDR1 and CDR2 are SGHKS and YYEKEE (reference sequence). The CDR3 length is 13 residues. V lost 2 bases and J 3 bases, leaving 8 bases between the germline ends.

This clone was detected many times. The chain uses TRBV10-3 and TRBJ1-2, with TRBD1 matching over 8 bases. The CDR3 has 13 residues. Per germline, CDR1 ENHRY and CDR2 SYGVKD. J was trimmed by 5 bases and V by 2 bases; bases with no gene match: 1. The CDR3: CAISETGGYGYTF. The CDR3 DNA sequence: TGTGCCATCAGTGAGACAGGGGGTTATGGCTACACCTTC.

The chain recombines TRBV2 with TRBJ2-7; D remains unclear. V was cut by 3 bases and J by 3 bases, with 6 bases left in between. This CDR3 contains 12 residues. CDR1 SNHLY and CDR2 FYNNEI come from the germline V gene. The DNA of the CDR3 is TGTGCCAGCAGTGAGCAGTTCTACGAGCAGTACGTC. It specifies CASSEQFYEQYV.

The J gene is TRBJ2-7, the V gene TRBV5-1; 7 bases line up with TRBD1. Germline CDR1 is SGHRS and CDR2 is YFSETQ. This CDR3 region has 14 residues. Losses at the gene ends were 4 bases for V and 2 bases for J; bases not matched to a gene: 6. In nucleotides, the CDR3 is TGCGCCAGCAGCCCGGGACAGACGACCTACGAGCAGTACTTC. This codes for CASSPGQTTYEQYF.

The genes are TRBV28 and TRBJ1-1, with a weak D call TRBD1 (5 bases). Per germline, CDR1 MDHEN and CDR2 SYDVKM. V gave up 5 bases and J gave up 8 bases, with 12 bases separating them. The CDR3 totals 12 residues. CDR3 coding DNA: TGTGCCAGCAGTGACAGCCCTCGGGAAGCTTTCTTT. This encodes CASSDSPREAFF. The entire variable domain, with the rest obtained from reference TRBV28 and TRBJ1-1, is as follows: DVKVTQSSRYLVKRTGEKVFLECVQDMDHENMFWYRQDPGLGLRLIYFSYDVKMKEKGDIPEGYSVSREKKERFSLILESASTNQTSMYLCASSDSPREAFFGQGTRLTVV.

The J gene is TRBJ2-5, the V gene TRBV3-1 (or the pseudogene TRBV3-2), with 10 bases aligning to TRBD2. CDR3 length equals 19 residues. V was pared by 1 base and J by 2 bases, with 13 bases of the junction left unmatched. Germline CDR1 LGHDT, CDR2 YNNKEL (reference sequence). CDR3 DNA sequence: TGTGCCAGCAGCCAAGTACTAGCGGGGAGGACTATACTGCAAGAGACCCAGTACTTC. This codes for CASSQVLAGRTILQETQYF.

This clone has just a few counts. The rearrangement joins TRBV7-2 to TRBJ2-5, with 7 bases aligning to TRBD1. Germline V lookup: CDR1 SGHTA, CDR2 FQGNSA. V was pared by 1 base and J by 4 bases, with 6 bases of the junction left unmatched. The CDR3 has 15 amino acids. The CDR3 sequence is CASSLEAYRGETQYF. CDR3 sequence (DNA): TGTGCCAGCAGCTTAGAGGCTTACAGGGGAGAGACCCAGTACTTC.

This chain joins TRBV5-4 and TRBJ1-4, with D perhaps TRBD1 (5 bases). The germline V gene has CDR1 SGHNT and CDR2 YYREEE (reference sequence). This CDR3 contains 17 residues. Trimming removed 4 bases at V and 7 bases at J, with 23 bases between. The CDR3 reads CASSEQAHRASTEKLFF. The CDR3 DNA is TGTGCCAGCAGCGAACAGGCTCACCGAGCGTCTACTGAAAAACTGTTTTTT.

This sequence joins TRBV4-2 and TRBJ2-2, with TRBD1 identical over 8 bases. Germline CDR1 is LGHNA and CDR2 is YNFKEQ. The CDR3 length is 16 residues. Trimming at V came to 0 bases and at J to 1 base, leaving 1 base not matched to a gene. The CDR3 bases are TGTGCCAGCAGCCAAGAGGGGACAGGGAACACCGGGGAGCTGTTTTTT. Protein product: CASSQEGTGNTGELFF.

The chain combines TRBV5-6 with TRBJ1-3; 8 bases agree with TRBD1. J gave up 8 bases and V 1 base, and 20 bases lay outside the gene matches. CDR3 length equals 19 residues. CDR1 and CDR2 (germline): SGHDT, YYEEEE. The CDR3 sequence is CASSLSSLSDGQGGYTIYF. The CDR3, as DNA: TGTGCCAGCAGCTTGTCTTCTCTCAGCGATGGACAGGGCGGATACACCATATATTTT.

This clone has more than one count but fewer than ten. The gene calls are TRBV5-1 and TRBJ2-2; tentative D call: TRBD1 (6 bases). V was trimmed by 1 base and J by 1 base, leaving 8 bases between them. The germline gives CDR1 SGHRS, CDR2 YFSETQ. The CDR3 runs 15 residues. The CDR3 DNA follows: TGCGCCAGCAGCTTGTTGACAGGGAACACCGGGGAGCTGTTTTTT. Translating gives CASSLLTGNTGELFF.

V is TRBV19 and J is TRBJ2-3, with a weak D call TRBD2 (5 bases). The CDR3 runs to 15 residues. Trimming removed 2 bases at V and 2 bases at J, with 11 bases between. CDR1 is LNHDA and CDR2 is SQIVND in the germline V gene (reference sequence). Here the CDR3 reads CASSISRVITDTQYF. The CDR3 nucleotides read TGTGCCAGTAGTATATCGCGGGTGATCACAGATACGCAGTATTTT.

V and J are TRBV5-1 and TRBJ2-1; 9 nucleotides agree with TRBD2. The V gene end was trimmed by 7 bases and the J gene end by 7 bases; junction bases not matched to a gene: 12. Germline V gives CDR1 SGHRS, CDR2 YFSETQ. This CDR3 region has 15 residues. The CDR3 DNA sequence: TGCGCCAGCGGGGGTTCTAGCGGGGATGTGAATGAGCAGTTCTTC. It specifies CASGGSSGDVNEQFF.

V is TRBV28 and J is TRBJ1-5; 9 nucleotides match TRBD1. This CDR3 is 16 amino acids long. Germline loops: CDR1 MDHEN, CDR2 SYDVKM. V shed 4 bases and J 4 bases; nucleotides not matched to a gene: 8. The CDR3 spells CASSSHGQGRNQPQHF. CDR3 bases: TGTGCCAGCAGTTCCCACGGACAGGGGAGGAATCAGCCCCAGCATTTT.

The chain combines TRBV28 with TRBJ2-3; TRBD2 aligns across 7 bases. CDR3 size: 14 residues. CDR1 and CDR2 from the germline V gene are MDHEN and SYDVKM. J was trimmed by 3 bases and V by 2 bases; bases with no gene match: 2. The CDR3 is CASSLDGGTDTQYF. In nucleotides, the CDR3 is TGTGCCAGCAGTTTAGACGGGGGGACAGATACGCAGTATTTT.